The 11 T cell receptor delta chains in this list originate from one sample, sequenced in a study of gamma-delta T cells after stem cell transplantation. TCRdb re-processed the RT-PCR reads via CATT. The sample shows about 5,700 delta-chain clones, approximately 1.8% of them seen only once. The sample was gamma-delta T cells. Receptor source: a human donor. It is not recorded whose cells these are; they may come from a transplant donor.

This clone was observed a handful of times. Just one base apart from a much larger clone, this may be a read error. Other nucleotide sequences from this sample produce the same CDR3. The rearrangement joins TRDV2 to TRDJ1, with 8 positions matching TRDD3. From germline, CDR1 is GEAIGNYY and CDR2 EKD. CDR3 length: 16 amino acids. This CDR3 reads CACDILGDPYTDKLIF. Here the CDR3 DNA reads TGTGCCTGTGACATTCTGGGGGACCCGTACACCGATAAACTCATCTTC.

Comment on this clone: A far larger clone is only one base removed, so a read error is likely. The chain uses TRDV2 and TRDJ3; 8 bases match TRDD3. Germline lookup yields CDR1 GEAIGNYY and CDR2 EKD. CDR3 size: 19 residues. Unmatched junction bases numbered 11, after V lost 5 bases and J lost 0 bases. Here the CDR3 DNA reads TGTGCCTGTGGCAAGCTGGGGGAGCCAAGCTCCTGGGACACCCGACAGATGTTTTTC. Its protein product is CACGKLGEPSSWDTRQMFF.

With respect to this clone: This likely reflects a read error, since a far larger clone is one base away. This CDR3 is also generated by other DNA sequences in the sample. The rearrangement uses TRDV2 and TRDJ1; 9 positions match TRDD3. V lost 0 bases to trimming and J lost 1 base; unmatched junction nucleotides: 5. The V gene's germline CDR1 is GEAIGNYY and CDR2 EKD. The CDR3 extends over 16 amino acids. CDR3 bases: TGTGCCTGTGACACCGTAGGGGATACGTCCACCGATAAACTCATCTTT. Amino acid sequence: CACDTVGDTSTDKLIF.

This clone was found a few times. TCRdb attributes to this sequence the protein of a much larger clone, which differs from the DNA translation at residue 3; a read error is likely, and the protein displayed is translated from the DNA. This chain joins TRDV2 and TRDJ3, with 12 positions matching TRDD3. CDR1 GEAIGNYY and CDR2 EKD come from the germline V gene. The CDR3 is made up of 20 amino acids. CDR3: CARDTLLGDTLSWDTRQMFF. In DNA form, the CDR3 reads TGTGCCCGTGACACCTTACTGGGGGATACCCTCTCCTGGGACACCCGACAGATGTTTTTC.

This clone was detected only a few times. This chain uses TRDV2 with TRDJ1, with TRDD3 matching 13 bases. This CDR3 comprises 17 residues. With V trimmed by 4 bases and J by 2 bases, 9 bases remained unmatched. CDR1 is GEAIGNYY and CDR2 is EKD in the germline V gene. The CDR3 nucleotides are TGTGCCTGTGATTTCGTACTGGGGGATACGCGTACCGATAAACTCATCTTT. Amino acid sequence: CACDFVLGDTRTDKLIF.

Regarding this clone: The protein recorded in TCRdb matches a much larger clone and deviates from this DNA's translation at residue 6, suggesting a read error; the protein here is obtained by translating the DNA. This chain joins TRDV1 and TRDJ1; 10 positions match TRDD3. The CDR3 sequence is 22 residues long. Germline CDR1 is TSWWSYY and CDR2 is QGS. V shed 5 bases, J shed 3 bases, and the junction held 27 bases outside the gene matches. CDR3 coding DNA: TGTGCTCTTGGGATACTCTTCCTAACAATGCACCTGTACTGGGGGATCCCCGATAAACTCATCTTT. Amino acid sequence: CALGILFLTMHLYWGIPDKLIF.

In its sample, this clone was seen a few times. This sequence is one base from a far larger clone and is likely a read error. J is TRDJ1 and V is TRDV2, with 10 bases lining up with TRDD3. Germline CDR1 reads GEAIGNYY; CDR2 reads EKD. The V and J ends lost 0 bases and 1 base, in that order; junction bases with no gene match: 19. The CDR3 has 21 residues. The CDR3 bases are TGTGCCTGTGACACCGCGGGGAGTACTGGGGGATTGAGTCCTCTCACCGATAAACTCATCTTT. The encoded protein is CACDTAGSTGGLSPLTDKLIF.

This clone was seen a handful of times. TCRdb's protein for this DNA is that of a much larger clone and differs from the translation at residue 6, likely a read error; the protein shown is the DNA translation. The rearrangement uses TRDV2 and TRDJ1; TRDD3 aligns across 13 bases. Germline values: CDR1 GEAIGNYY, CDR2 EKD. This CDR3 is 19 amino acids long. Germline trimming cut 0 bases from V and 0 bases from J; bases unmatched to any gene: 9. The CDR3 nucleotides read TGTGCCTGTGACACCTTACTGGGGGATACGCGGATGTACACCGATAAACTCATCTTT. Translating gives CACDTLLGDTRMYTDKLIF.

A word on this clone: At one of its ends the junction is not consistent with the germline gene, which may arise from a read error. CDR3 protein: CACDAVLGDGRTDKPIF. Written as DNA, the CDR3 is TGTGCCTGTGACGCCGTACTGGGGGATGGACGCACCGATAAACCCATCTTT. The rearrangement links TRDV2 to TRDJ1, with 10 nucleotides matching TRDD3. There are 17 residues in the CDR3. Germline CDR1 reads GEAIGNYY; CDR2 reads EKD.

This clone has only a few counts. Mismatch with germline at one junction end may stem from a read error. The CDR3 DNA sequence: TGTGCCTGTGACACGGTCGCTCTGAGGGATACGCTCCAACTCCCGTACACCGGTAAACTCATCTTT. This codes for CACDTVALRDTLQLPYTGKLIF. J is TRDJ1 and V is TRDV2, with 8 bases that match TRDD3. Germline V gene lookup returns CDR1 GEAIGNYY and CDR2 EKD. The CDR3 sequence is 22 residues long.

This clone is judged hyperexpanded. The sample has other DNA sequences that encode this CDR3 too. This sequence joins TRDV2 and TRDJ1; the match to TRDD3 covers 9 bases. The length of the CDR3 is 16 residues. V dropped 2 bases and J dropped 2; count of bases not matched to a gene: 8. Looked up from germline, CDR1 is GEAIGNYY and CDR2 is EKD. For the CDR3, the DNA is TGTGCCTGTGACAATCTGGGGGATCCACCGACCGATAAACTCATCTTT. Translated: CACDNLGDPPTDKLIF.